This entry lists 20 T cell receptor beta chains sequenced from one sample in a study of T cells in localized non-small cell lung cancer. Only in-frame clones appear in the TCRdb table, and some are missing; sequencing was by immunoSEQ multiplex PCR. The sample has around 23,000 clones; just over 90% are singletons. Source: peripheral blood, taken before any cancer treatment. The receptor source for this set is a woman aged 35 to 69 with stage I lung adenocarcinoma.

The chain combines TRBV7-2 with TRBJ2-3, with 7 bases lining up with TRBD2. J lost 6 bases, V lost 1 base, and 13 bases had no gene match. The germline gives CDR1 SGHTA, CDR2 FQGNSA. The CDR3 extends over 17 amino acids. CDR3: CASSLVTGGRPDDTQYF. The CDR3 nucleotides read TGTGCCAGCAGCTTAGTCACCGGGGGGAGACCCGACGATACGCAGTATTTT.

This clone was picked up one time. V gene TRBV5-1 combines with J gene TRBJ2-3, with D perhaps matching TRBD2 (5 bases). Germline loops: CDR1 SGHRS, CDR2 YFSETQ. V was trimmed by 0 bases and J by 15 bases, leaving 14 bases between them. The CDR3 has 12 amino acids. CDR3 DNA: TGCGCCAGCAGCTTGGGTGGGGATGGAGGCTATTTT. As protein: CASSLGGDGGYF. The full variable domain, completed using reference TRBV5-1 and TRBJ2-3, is KAGVTQTPRYLIKTRGQQVTLSCSPISGHRSVSWYQQTPGQGLQFLFEYFSETQRNKGNFPGRFSGRQFSNSRSEMNVSTLELGDSALYLCASSLGGDGGYFGPGTRLTVL.

CDR3 amino acids: CASRWTGGDETQYF. CDR3 in DNA: TGTGCCAGCAGATGGACAGGGGGCGATGAGACCCAGTACTTC. The chain carries TRBV28 and TRBJ2-5, with 11 bases identical to TRBD1. The CDR3 runs 14 residues. V lost 6 bases and J lost 5; bases outside the gene matches: 5. Germline loops: CDR1 MDHEN, CDR2 SYDVKM.

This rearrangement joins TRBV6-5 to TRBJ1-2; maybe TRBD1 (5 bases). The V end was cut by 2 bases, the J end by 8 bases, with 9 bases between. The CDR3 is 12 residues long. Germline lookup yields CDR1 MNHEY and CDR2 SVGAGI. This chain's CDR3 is CASSYAQGGYTF. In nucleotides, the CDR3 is TGTGCCAGCAGTTACGCGCAGGGCGGCTACACCTTC.

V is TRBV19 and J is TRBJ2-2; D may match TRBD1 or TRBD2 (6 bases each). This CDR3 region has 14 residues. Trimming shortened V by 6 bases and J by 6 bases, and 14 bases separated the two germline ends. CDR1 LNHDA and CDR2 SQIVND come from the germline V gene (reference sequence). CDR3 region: CASSPRRGSGELFF. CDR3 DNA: TGTGCCAGTAGCCCCCGGAGGGGGTCCGGGGAGCTGTTTTTT.

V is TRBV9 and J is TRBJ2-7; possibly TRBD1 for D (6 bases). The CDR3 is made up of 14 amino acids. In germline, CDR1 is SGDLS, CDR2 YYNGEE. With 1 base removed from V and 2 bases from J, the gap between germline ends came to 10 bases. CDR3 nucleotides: TGTGCCAGCAGCGTACTCGGGACAACCTACGAGCAGTACTTC. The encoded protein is CASSVLGTTYEQYF. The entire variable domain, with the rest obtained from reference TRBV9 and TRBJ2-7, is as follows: DSGVTQTPKHLITATGQRVTLRCSPRSGDLSVYWYQQSLDQGLQFLIQYYNGEERAKGNILERFSAQQFPDLHSELNLSSLELGDSALYFCASSVLGTTYEQYFGPGTRLTVT.

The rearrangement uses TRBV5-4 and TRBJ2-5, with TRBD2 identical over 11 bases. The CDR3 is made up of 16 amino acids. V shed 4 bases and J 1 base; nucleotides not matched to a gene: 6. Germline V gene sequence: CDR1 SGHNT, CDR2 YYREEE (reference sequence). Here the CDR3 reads CASSPTSGGFQETQYF. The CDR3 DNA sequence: TGTGCCAGCAGCCCAACTAGCGGGGGATTCCAAGAGACCCAGTACTTC. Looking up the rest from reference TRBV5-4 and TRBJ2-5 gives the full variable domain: ETGVTQSPTHLIKTRGQQVTLRCSSQSGHNTVSWYQQALGQGPQFIFQYYREEENGRGNFPPRFSGLQFPNYSSELNVNALELDDSALYLCASSPTSGGFQETQYFGPGTRLLVL.

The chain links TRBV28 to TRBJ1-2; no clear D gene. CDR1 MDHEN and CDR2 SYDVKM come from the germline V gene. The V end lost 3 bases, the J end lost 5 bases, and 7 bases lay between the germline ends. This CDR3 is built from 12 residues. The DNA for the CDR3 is TGTGCCAGCAGTTTTGTACAGTATGGCTACACCTTC. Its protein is CASSFVQYGYTF.

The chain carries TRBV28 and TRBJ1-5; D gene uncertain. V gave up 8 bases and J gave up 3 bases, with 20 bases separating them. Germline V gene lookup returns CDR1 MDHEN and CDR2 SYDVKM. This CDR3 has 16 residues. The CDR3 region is CASCPTKGRSNQPQHF. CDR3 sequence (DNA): TGTGCCAGCTGCCCTACAAAAGGAAGGTCCAATCAGCCCCAGCATTTT. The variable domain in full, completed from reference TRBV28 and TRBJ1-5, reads DVKVTQSSRYLVKRTGEKVFLECVQDMDHENMFWYRQDPGLGLRLIYFSYDVKMKEKGDIPEGYSVSREKKERFSLILESASTNQTSMYLCASCPTKGRSNQPQHFGDGTRLSIL.

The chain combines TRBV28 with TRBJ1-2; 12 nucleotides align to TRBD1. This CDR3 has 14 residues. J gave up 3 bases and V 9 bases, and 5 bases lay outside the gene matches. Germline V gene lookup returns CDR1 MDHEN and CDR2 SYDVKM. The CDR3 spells CASWGTGGDYGYTF. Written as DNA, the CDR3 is TGTGCCAGTTGGGGGACAGGGGGCGACTATGGCTACACCTTC.

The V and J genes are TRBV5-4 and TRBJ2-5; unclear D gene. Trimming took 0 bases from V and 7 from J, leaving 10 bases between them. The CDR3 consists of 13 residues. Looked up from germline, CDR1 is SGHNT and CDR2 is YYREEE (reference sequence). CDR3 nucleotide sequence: TGTGCCAGCAGCTTGGACTGGGCCGGGACCCAGTACTTC. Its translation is CASSLDWAGTQYF.

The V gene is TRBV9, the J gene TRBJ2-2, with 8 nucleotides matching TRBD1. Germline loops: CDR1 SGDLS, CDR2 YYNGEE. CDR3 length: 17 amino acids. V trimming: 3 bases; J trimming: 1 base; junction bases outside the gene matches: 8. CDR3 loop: CASSAARDRGNTGELFF. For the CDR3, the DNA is TGTGCCAGCAGCGCAGCCAGAGACAGGGGGAACACCGGGGAGCTGTTTTTT.

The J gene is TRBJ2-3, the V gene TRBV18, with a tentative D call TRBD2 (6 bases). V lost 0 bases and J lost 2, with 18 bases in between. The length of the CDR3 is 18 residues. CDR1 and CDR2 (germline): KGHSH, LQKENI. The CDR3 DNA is TGTGCCAGCTCACCACCGATTTATGAGGGAGGTCACACAGATACGCAGTATTTT. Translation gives CASSPPIYEGGHTDTQYF.

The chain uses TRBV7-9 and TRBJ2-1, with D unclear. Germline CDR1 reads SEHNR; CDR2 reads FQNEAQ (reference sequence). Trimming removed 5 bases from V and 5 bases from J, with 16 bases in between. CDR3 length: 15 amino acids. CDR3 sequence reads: CASSTDRILNNEQFF. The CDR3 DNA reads TGTGCCAGCAGCACCGACCGGATCTTAAACAATGAGCAGTTCTTC. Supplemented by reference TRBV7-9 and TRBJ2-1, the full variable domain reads DTGVSQNPRHKITKRGQNVTFRCDPISEHNRLYWYRQTLGQGPEFLTYFQNEAQLEKSRLLSDRFSAERPKGSFSTLEIQRTEQGDSAMYLCASSTDRILNNEQFFGPGTRLTVL.

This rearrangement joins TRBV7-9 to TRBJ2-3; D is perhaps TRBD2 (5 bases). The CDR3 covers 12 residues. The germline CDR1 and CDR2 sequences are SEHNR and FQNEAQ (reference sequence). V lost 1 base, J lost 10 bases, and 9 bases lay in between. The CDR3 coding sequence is TGTGCCAGCAGCTTAGTCGGGAATCCGCAGTATTTT. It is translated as CASSLVGNPQYF.

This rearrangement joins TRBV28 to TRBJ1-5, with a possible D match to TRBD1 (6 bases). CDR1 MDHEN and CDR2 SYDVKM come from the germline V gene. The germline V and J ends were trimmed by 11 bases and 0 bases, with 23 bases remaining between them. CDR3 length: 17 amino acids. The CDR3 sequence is CAAGAPRLTYSNQPQHF. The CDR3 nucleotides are TGTGCCGCAGGGGCTCCTCGCCTTACCTATAGCAATCAGCCCCAGCATTTT.

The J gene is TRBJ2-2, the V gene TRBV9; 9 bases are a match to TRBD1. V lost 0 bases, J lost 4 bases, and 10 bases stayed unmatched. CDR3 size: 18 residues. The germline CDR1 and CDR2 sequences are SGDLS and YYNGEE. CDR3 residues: CASSVALGQGRGTGELFF. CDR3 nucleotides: TGTGCCAGCAGCGTAGCTTTGGGACAGGGCCGAGGCACCGGGGAGCTGTTTTTT.

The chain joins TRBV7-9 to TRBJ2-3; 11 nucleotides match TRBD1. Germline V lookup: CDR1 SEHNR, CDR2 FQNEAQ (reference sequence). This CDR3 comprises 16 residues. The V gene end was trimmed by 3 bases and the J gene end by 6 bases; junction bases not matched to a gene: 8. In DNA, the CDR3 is TGTGCCAGCAGCTTGAGACGGGGACAGGGGGGCGATACGCAGTATTTT. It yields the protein CASSLRRGQGGDTQYF.

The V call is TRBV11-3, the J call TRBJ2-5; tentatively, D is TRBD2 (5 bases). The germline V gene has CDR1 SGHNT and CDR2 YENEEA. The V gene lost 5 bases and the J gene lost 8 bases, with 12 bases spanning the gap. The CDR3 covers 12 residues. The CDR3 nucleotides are TGTGCCAGCAGCCCGACCGGGGTAACCCAGTACTTC. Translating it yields CASSPTGVTQYF.

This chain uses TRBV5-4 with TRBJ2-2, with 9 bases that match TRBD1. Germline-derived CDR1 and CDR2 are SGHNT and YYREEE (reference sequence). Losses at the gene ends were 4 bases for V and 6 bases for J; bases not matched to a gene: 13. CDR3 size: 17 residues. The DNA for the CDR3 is TGTGCCAGCAGCCCTCCTCCGGGACAGGGCGTCCCCGGGGAGCTGTTTTTT. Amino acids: CASSPPPGQGVPGELFF.